This T cell receptor (beta chain) came from a study of blood T cells in healthy people across ages. Findings of the study overall: Older age went with lower TCR beta diversity per million T cells, in a roughly linear way. Naive and antigen-experienced cells were not separated, limiting conclusive comparison.

A remark on this clonotype: Its antigen is as yet unknown.

CDR1 and CDR2 from the germline V gene are DFQATT and SNEGSKA (reference sequence). This CDR3 contains 14 residues. Trimming took 6 bases from V and 7 from J, leaving 19 bases between them. The use of a sample-barcoded 5' primer and a J-beta primer mix characterized a second PCR of about 7 to 12 cycles. The yield of each sample was at least 3 million CDR3-containing paired-end reads. TCRdb re-derived calls from the 5' RACE reads in MiXCR, one entry per CDR3 protein. The data show around 1.1 million distinct CDR3 sequences, 35% to 40% seen once. The sample taken for sequencing was blood. This clonotype was obtained from a man between 18 and 29 years old in good health. The rearrangement joins TRBV20-1 to TRBJ2-1, with TRBD2 as a possible D gene (5 bases). The CDR3 bases are TGCAGTGCCATGGACGCCGCGTGGAGGAATGAGCAGTTCTTC. It encodes CSAMDAAWRNEQFF.